One sample yielded the 21 T cell receptor beta chains listed below, sequenced in a study of blood T cells in healthy people across ages. Sample-barcoded 5' priming and a J-beta primer mix drove a second PCR of about 6 to 12 cycles. TCRdb ran MiXCR on the 5' RACE reads and lists one entry per CDR3 protein. The sample has about 640,000 distinct CDR3 sequences, 45% to 65% seen once. Sequenced: blood. These receptors all stem from a man in his sixties in good health.

The rearrangement joins TRBV27 to TRBJ1-5; TRBD1 aligns across 7 bases. Germline lookup yields CDR1 MNHEY and CDR2 SMNVEV (reference sequence). V shed 3 bases and J 6 bases; nucleotides not matched to a gene: 5. CDR3 length: 14 residues. The CDR3 reads CASSFDRVAQPQHF. As DNA, the CDR3 is TGTGCCAGCAGTTTCGACAGGGTGGCTCAGCCCCAGCATTTT.

The chain employs TRBV14 and TRBJ1-2; maybe TRBD1 (5 bases). The CDR3 extends over 16 amino acids. V lost 0 bases to trimming and J lost 4 bases, with 15 bases between them. The germline V gene has CDR1 SGHDN and CDR2 FVKESK. Written as DNA, the CDR3 is TGTGCCAGCAGCCAAGAAGATAGGGGTACCCTCTATGGCTACACCTTC. It is translated as CASSQEDRGTLYGYTF.

Only one count was recorded for this clonotype. As DNA, the CDR3 is TGTGCCAGCAGCCTTAGGCGGAGGGGGTCGGTGACCCAGTACTTC. Translation: CASSLRRRGSVTQYF. The rearrangement uses TRBV13 and TRBJ2-5; D is tentatively TRBD1 or TRBD2 (6 bases each). The ends were cut back, 5 bases at V and 7 bases at J, with 20 bases in the middle. Germline V CDR1 and CDR2: PRHDT, FYEKMQ (reference sequence). This CDR3 has 15 amino acids.

This clonotype occurred a few times. The chain links TRBV28 to TRBJ2-5; no clear D. The closer fit of TRBJ2-7 to the DNA end suggests the J call may be wrong. Germline CDR1 reads MDHEN; CDR2 reads SYDVKM. The CDR3 runs to 12 residues. CDR3 sequence reads: CASSFSSAEQYF. CDR3 nucleotide sequence: TGTGCCAGCAGTTTTTCGTCGGCCGAGCAGTACTTC.

This clonotype was observed at least ten times. Since a much larger clone is just one base distant, this may be a read error. J is TRBJ2-1 and V is TRBV6-2 or TRBV6-3; TRBD2 matches at 7 bases. The J call is doubtful: the DNA matches TRBJ2-7 better. The CDR3 sequence is 15 residues long. Per the germline V gene, CDR1 is MNHEY and CDR2 is SVGEGT. The CDR3: CATGEGMISYNEQYF. DNA for the CDR3: TGTGCCACCGGGGAGGGGATGATATCCTACAATGAGCAGTACTTC.

The gene calls are TRBV7-2 and TRBJ1-4; 8 positions agree with TRBD1. The CDR3 runs to 17 residues. The J segment lost 8 bases and the V segment lost 5 bases, leaving 16 bases of the junction unmatched. Germline V gene lookup returns CDR1 SGHTA and CDR2 FQGNSA. The CDR3 sequence: CASSQPRGQRSEEKLFF. The CDR3 bases are TGTGCCAGCAGCCAGCCCAGGGGGCAACGTTCCGAAGAAAAACTGTTTTTT.

The rearrangement links TRBV4-1 to TRBJ2-4; tentatively, D is TRBD1 or TRBD2 (5 bases each). In germline, CDR1 is MGHRA, CDR2 YSYEKL. V was trimmed by 6 bases and J by 0 bases, leaving 27 bases between them. The CDR3 is made up of 20 amino acids. CDR3 in DNA: TGCGCCAGCAGTAACGTTTTGTGGGACGCAAGTTCGCTAGCCAAAAACATTCAGTACTTC. Translating gives CASSNVLWDASSLAKNIQYF.

The rearrangement uses TRBV5-1 and TRBJ2-5, with D uncertain. V shed 0 bases and J shed 5 bases, with 11 bases lying between them. Per the germline V gene, CDR1 is SGHRS and CDR2 is YFSETQ. This CDR3 comprises 14 residues. The CDR3 region has the DNA TGCGCCAGCAGCTTGGCCGCTGGTCCCGAGACCCAGTACTTC. Translating it yields CASSLAAGPETQYF.

The rearrangement uses TRBV20-1 and TRBJ2-5, with D perhaps assigned TRBD1 or TRBD2 (5 bases each). CDR1 and CDR2 (germline): DFQATT, SNEGSKA (reference sequence). This CDR3 spans 13 amino acids. CDR3 region: CSESGQDQETQYF. CDR3 sequence (DNA): TGCAGCGAGTCGGGGCAGGACCAAGAGACCCAGTACTTC.

The chain uses TRBV5-6 and TRBJ2-5, with D perhaps matching TRBD2 (5 bases). Trimming left V 0 bases short and J 11 bases short, with 17 bases between. Germline assignment: CDR1 SGHDT and CDR2 YYEEEE. CDR3 length: 14 amino acids. The CDR3 loop is CASSLVSEATQQYF. CDR3 in DNA: TGTGCCAGCAGCTTGGTGTCGGAGGCTACGCAGCAGTACTTC.

V and J are TRBV18 and TRBJ2-7; D possibly corresponds to TRBD1 (5 bases). This CDR3 is built from 16 residues. V was pared by 5 bases and J by 2 bases, with 19 bases between. Looked up from germline, CDR1 is KGHSH and CDR2 is LQKENI. CDR3 bases: TGTGCCAGCTCAGCCCGAACCATACAGGAGACCTACGAGCAGTACTTC. Its protein is CASSARTIQETYEQYF.

This chain connects TRBV20-1 to TRBJ2-5; 7 bases align to TRBD1. Germline lookup yields CDR1 DFQATT and CDR2 SNEGSKA (reference sequence). The CDR3 length is 14 residues. V lost 8 bases and J lost 2; bases outside the gene matches: 11. The CDR3 spells CSLRQGLSQETQYF. In nucleotides, the CDR3 is TGCAGTCTAAGACAGGGCCTCTCTCAAGAGACCCAGTACTTC.

Remarks on this clonotype: A much bigger clone sits one base away, suggesting this may be a read error. The V gene is TRBV29-1, the J gene TRBJ2-1, with a tentative D call TRBD1 (6 bases). This CDR3 is 15 amino acids long. CDR1 SQVTM and CDR2 ANQGSEA come from the germline V gene. CDR3 loop: CNVTQGIISYNEQFF. CDR3 DNA sequence: TGCAACGTTACTCAGGGGATTATTTCCTACAATGAGCAGTTCTTC.

The rearrangement uses TRBV3-1 and TRBJ2-5; no definite D call. CDR1 is LGHDT and CDR2 is YNNKEL in the germline V gene (reference sequence). Trimming stripped 1 base from V and 4 bases from J, with 4 bases between. The CDR3 is made up of 12 amino acids. Here the CDR3 reads CASSQALETQYF. DNA of the CDR3: TGTGCCAGCAGCCAAGCCCTAGAGACCCAGTACTTC.

This chain uses TRBV28 with TRBJ2-4, with 7 bases identical to TRBD1. After removal of 8 bases from V and 13 bases from J, the junction contained 17 bases not matched to a gene. This CDR3 is 14 amino acids long. CDR1 MDHEN and CDR2 SYDVKM come from the germline V gene. CDR3 residues: CASPLGTGERGQYF. The CDR3 DNA follows: TGTGCCAGCCCCCTGGGTACAGGGGAGAGAGGGCAGTACTTC. Looking up the rest from reference TRBV28 and TRBJ2-4 gives the full variable domain: DVKVTQSSRYLVKRTGEKVFLECVQDMDHENMFWYRQDPGLGLRLIYFSYDVKMKEKGDIPEGYSVSREKKERFSLILESASTNQTSMYLCASPLGTGERGQYFGAGTRLSVL.

V gene TRBV4-1 combines with J gene TRBJ2-5; maybe TRBD1 (6 bases). The CDR3 extends over 17 amino acids. Trimming pared 3 bases from V and 0 bases from J, leaving 17 bases between. Germline V gene lookup returns CDR1 MGHRA and CDR2 YSYEKL. This CDR3 reads CASSHPWVAGDQETQYF. DNA of the CDR3: TGCGCCAGCAGCCACCCATGGGTTGCAGGGGACCAAGAGACCCAGTACTTC.

The genes are TRBV5-1 and TRBJ2-3; D ambiguous. The CDR3 extends over 13 amino acids. Trimming shortened V by 1 base and J by 5 bases, and 8 bases separated the two germline ends. Germline V gene lookup returns CDR1 SGHRS and CDR2 YFSETQ. CDR3 protein: CASSLTVGDTQYF. The CDR3 DNA reads as TGCGCCAGCAGCTTGACAGTGGGAGATACGCAGTATTTT.

V gene TRBV6-5 combines with J gene TRBJ2-2, with 11 bases identical to TRBD2. Losses at the gene ends were 0 bases for V and 4 bases for J; bases not matched to a gene: 4. Germline CDR1 and CDR2: MNHEY and SVGAGI. There are 17 residues in the CDR3. This CDR3 is CASSYSSGGAGTGELFF. CDR3 in DNA: TGTGCCAGCAGTTACTCTAGCGGGGGGGCCGGCACCGGGGAGCTGTTTTTT.

The rearrangement joins TRBV6-5 to TRBJ2-5, with a weak D call TRBD1 (7 bases). V lost 4 bases to trimming and J lost 4 bases, with 19 bases between them. Germline-derived CDR1 and CDR2 are MNHEY and SVGAGI. This CDR3 has 16 residues. The DNA of the CDR3 is TGTGCCAGCAGTTCGATCAAAAACAGGGGAGGAGAGACCCAGTACTTC. Amino acids: CASSSIKNRGGETQYF.

This clonotype was observed a handful of times. The J gene is TRBJ1-6, the V gene TRBV7-2; D unclear. The germline V gene has CDR1 SGHTA and CDR2 FQGNSA. V lost 3 bases to trimming and J lost 10 bases, with 7 bases between them. The CDR3 covers 12 residues. The CDR3 DNA reads TGTGCCAGCAGCTTGGGTGCATCACCCCTCCACTTT. This codes for CASSLGASPLHF.

V is TRBV12-3 or TRBV12-4 and J is TRBJ1-5; D possibly corresponds to TRBD1 (6 bases). V was clipped by 3 bases and J by 2 bases, with 14 bases between them. The CDR3 contains 16 residues. The DNA for the CDR3 is TGTGCCAGCAGTTTCGGGCAGGGGAAGGGCAATCAGCCCCAGCATTTT. It specifies CASSFGQGKGNQPQHF.